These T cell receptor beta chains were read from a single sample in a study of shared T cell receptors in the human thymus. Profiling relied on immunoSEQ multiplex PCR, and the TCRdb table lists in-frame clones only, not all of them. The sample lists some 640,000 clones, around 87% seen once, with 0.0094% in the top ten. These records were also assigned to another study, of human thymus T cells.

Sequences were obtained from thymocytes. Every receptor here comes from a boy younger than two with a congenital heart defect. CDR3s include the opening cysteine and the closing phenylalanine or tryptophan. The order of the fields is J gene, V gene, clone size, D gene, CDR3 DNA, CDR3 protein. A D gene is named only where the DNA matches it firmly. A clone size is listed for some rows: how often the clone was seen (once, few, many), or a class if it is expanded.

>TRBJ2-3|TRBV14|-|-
TGTGCCAGCAGCCGCGTTGACTCCTCAGATACGCAGTATTTT
CASSRVDSSDTQYF
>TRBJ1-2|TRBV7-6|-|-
TGTGCCAGCAGCTTAGGAACAGAGGAGGGAGACGGCTACACCTTC
CASSLGTEEGDGYTF
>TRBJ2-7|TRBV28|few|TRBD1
TGTGCCAGCATCAGGGGGCCCACCTACGAGCAGTACTTC
CASIRGPTYEQYF
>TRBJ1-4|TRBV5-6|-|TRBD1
TGTGCCAGCAGCTACCAGACAGGGAGATGGTCCTATGAAAAACTGTTTTTT
CASSYQTGRWSYEKLFF
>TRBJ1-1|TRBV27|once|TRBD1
TGTGCCAGCAGTTTAAAATGGGGGGGACAGGGGAACACTGAAGCTTTCTTT
CASSLKWGGQGNTEAFF
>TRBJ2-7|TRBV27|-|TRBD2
TGTGCCAGCAGTTCGTATCAGGGACTAGACCTCTACGAGCAGTACTTC
CASSSYQGLDLYEQYF
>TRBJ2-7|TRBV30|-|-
TGTGCCTGGACACCAACTTCGGTGGGCCAAAACGAGCAGTACTTC
CAWTPTSVGQNEQYF
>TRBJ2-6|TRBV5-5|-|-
TGTGCCAGCAGCGGTCATTTCGGGGAGGCTGGGGCCAACGTCCTGACTTTC
CASSGHFGEAGANVLTF
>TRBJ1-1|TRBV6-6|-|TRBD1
TGTGCCAGCAGGGTGGACAGGGGCCCTTTGAACACTGAAGCTTTCTTT
CASRVDRGPLNTEAFF
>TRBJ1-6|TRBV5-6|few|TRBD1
TGTGCCAGCAGCCCGGGGACAGCAGGCTCACCCCTCCACTTT
CASSPGTAGSPLHF
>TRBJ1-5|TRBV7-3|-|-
TGTGCCAGCAGCCCCCGGCCCCAGCATTTT
CASSPRPQHF
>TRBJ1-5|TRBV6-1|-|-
TGTGCCAGCAGTGGATGGGCGGGTAATCAGCCCCAGCATTTT
CASSGWAGNQPQHF
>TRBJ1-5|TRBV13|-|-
TGTGCCAGCAGCTTAGACAGGGTTCAGCCCCAGCATTTT
CASSLDRVQPQHF
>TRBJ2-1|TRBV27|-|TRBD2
TGTGCCAGCAGTCTCCAGCGGGGTGAGCAGTTCTTC
CASSLQRGEQFF
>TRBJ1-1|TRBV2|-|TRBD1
TGTGCCAGCAGTTTTACAGGGGTTCGTAGGAACACTGAAGCTTTCTTT
CASSFTGVRRNTEAFF
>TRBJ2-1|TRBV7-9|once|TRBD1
TGTGCCAGCAGCGATGGACAGGGAGATACAGGTGAGCAGTTCTTC
CASSDGQGDTGEQFF
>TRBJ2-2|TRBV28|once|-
TGTGCCAGCAGCCACTCCCCGGACAGCGCGAACACCGGGGAGCTGTTTTTT
CASSHSPDSANTGELFF
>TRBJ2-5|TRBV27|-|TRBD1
TGTGCCAGCAGTCCGGACAGGGAGAGAGAGACCCAGTACTTC
CASSPDRERETQYF
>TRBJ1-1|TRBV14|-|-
TGTGCCAGCAGCCTCGACATCCACACTGAAGCTTTCTTT
CASSLDIHTEAFF
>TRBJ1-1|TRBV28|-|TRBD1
TGTGCCAGCAGTTCCCGGACAGGGGATGAAGCTTTCTTT
CASSSRTGDEAFF
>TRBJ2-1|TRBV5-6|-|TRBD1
TGTGCCAGCAGCTTGGACTGGGACAGAGGGGCGCATGAGCAGTTCTTC
CASSLDWDRGAHEQFF
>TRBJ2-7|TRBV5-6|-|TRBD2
TGTGCCAGCAGCCTAATGCTAGCGGGGGCCTACTACGAGCAGTACTTC
CASSLMLAGAYYEQYF
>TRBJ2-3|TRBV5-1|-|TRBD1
TGCGCCAGCAGCTTGGCTGGGCAGGGGGATTTAGATACGCAGTATTTT
CASSLAGQGDLDTQYF
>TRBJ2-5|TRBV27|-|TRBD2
TGTGCCAGCAGTGTAGCGGGACGAAGATTACAAGAGACCCAGTACTTC
CASSVAGRRLQETQYF
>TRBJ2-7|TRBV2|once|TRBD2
TGTGCCAGCAGTGGTTTAGCGGGGCTCACGGGAGGCTACGAGCAGTACTTC
CASSGLAGLTGGYEQYF
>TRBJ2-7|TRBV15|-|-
TGTGCCACCAGCTGGTTAGCGGAGCCCTCCTACGAGCAGTACTTC
CATSWLAEPSYEQYF
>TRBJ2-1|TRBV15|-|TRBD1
TGTGCCACCAGCAGAGGCCCTTCCTGGGACAGGGTCTACAATGAGCAGTTCTTC
CATSRGPSWDRVYNEQFF
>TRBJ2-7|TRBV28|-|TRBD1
TGTGCCAGCAGCTGGGGACAGGGGAGGTGGTACGAGCAGTACTTC
CASSWGQGRWYEQYF
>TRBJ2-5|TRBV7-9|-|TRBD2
TGTGCCAGCAGCCCCGCCGGGGGTCGCCTAGCGGGGGCCTTGGAGACCCAGTACTTC
CASSPAGGRLAGALETQYF
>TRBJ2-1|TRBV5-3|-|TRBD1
TGTGCCAGCAGGGGGAGAAATGAGCAGTTCTTC
CASRGRNEQFF
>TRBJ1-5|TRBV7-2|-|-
TGTGCCAGCAGCTTAGTGAGGGCAGAGAATCAGCCCCAGCATTTT
CASSLVRAENQPQHF
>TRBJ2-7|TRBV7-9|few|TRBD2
TGTGCCAGCAGCCAGACTAGCGGGAGCTCCTACGAGCAGTACTTC
CASSQTSGSSYEQYF
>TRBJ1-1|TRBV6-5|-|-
TGTGCCAGCAGTTACAGGGGATTGAACACTGAAGCTTTCTTT
CASSYRGLNTEAFF
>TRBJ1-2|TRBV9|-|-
TGTGCCAGCAGTCAGAACTATGGCTACACCTTC
CASSQNYGYTF
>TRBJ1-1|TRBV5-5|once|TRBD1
TGTGCCAGCAGGCTTGACAGGGTTGCGGGCATGAACACTGAAGCTTTCTTT
CASRLDRVAGMNTEAFF
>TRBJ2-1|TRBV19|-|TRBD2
TGTGCCAGTAGTATATTAGCGGGGGGTAATGAGCAGTTCTTC
CASSILAGGNEQFF
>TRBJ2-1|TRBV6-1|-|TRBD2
TGTGCCAGCACCCTTGGCGGGGGCAATGAGCAGTTCTTC
CASTLGGGNEQFF
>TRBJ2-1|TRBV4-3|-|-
TGCGCCAGCAGCCAAGATCAGGGTGTTGAGCAGTTCTTC
CASSQDQGVEQFF
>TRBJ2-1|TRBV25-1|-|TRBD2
TGTGCCAGCAGTCCCACCCTTTTGGCGGGAGTCCTCGATGAGCAGTTCTTC
CASSPTLLAGVLDEQFF
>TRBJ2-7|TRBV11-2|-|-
TGTGCCAGCAGCCACTATTGGAGACCCTACGAGCAGTACTTC
CASSHYWRPYEQYF
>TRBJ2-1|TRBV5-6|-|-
TGTGCCAGCAGCTTGAGGACTACTGAGCAGTTCTTC
CASSLRTTEQFF
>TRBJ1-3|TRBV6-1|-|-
TGTGCCATCCCCGGGGGAAATTCCGGAAACACCATATATTTT
CAIPGGNSGNTIYF